Following are 2 T cell receptor beta chains from one sample sequenced in a study of somatic mutations in cytotoxic T cells in rheumatoid arthritis. Data came from immunoSEQ multiplex PCR; TCRdb stores just in-frame clones and leaves some out. The data hold under 850 clones, with about 70% observed a single time. Sequencing was done on a sample of CD8+ T cells sorted from blood. The receptor set was obtained from an adult with rheumatoid arthritis.

This sequence joins TRBV6-1 and TRBJ1-2, with D possibly being TRBD1 (6 bases). The CDR3 extends over 14 amino acids. Germline V lookup: CDR1 MNHNS, CDR2 SASEGT. The V and J ends lost 10 bases and 4 bases respectively, with 19 bases between them. As DNA, the CDR3 is TGTGCCATCACTTCCGGGACACTCTTCTATGGCTACACCTTC. This codes for CAITSGTLFYGYTF.

The chain joins TRBV7-9 to TRBJ1-5; TRBD1 aligns across 10 bases. Per the germline V gene, CDR1 is SEHNR and CDR2 is FQNEAQ (reference sequence). V trimming: 0 bases; J trimming: 7 bases; junction bases outside the gene matches: 9. The CDR3 is made up of 17 amino acids. CDR3 nucleotide sequence: TGTGCCAGCAGCTTAGCGGGGACAGGGGAGGCAAGCCAGCCCCAGCATTTT. It specifies CASSLAGTGEASQPQHF.